Listed below are T cell receptor beta chains from one sample, sequenced in a study of shared clonotypes between healthy human individuals. Only in-frame clones appear in the TCRdb table, and some are missing; sequencing was by immunoSEQ multiplex PCR. The sample carries 2 million to 2.5 million clones, 92% recorded once. What was sequenced was naive CD4+ T cells from PBMCs. The source is a man between 18 and 35 years old in good health. Some clones in this sample may be carry-over from other donors' samples. The CDR3 runs from the conserved cysteine through the conserved F or W. The D gene is left open where the match is weak. Clone size, where shown, is once, few, many, or a class for clones that have expanded.

DNA | CDR3 | length | J | V | D | size
TGCAGCGTCGACCGCGGGACTAGCGGGGGGGAGACCCAGTACTTC | CSVDRGTSGGETQYF | 15 | TRBJ2-5 | TRBV29-1 | TRBD2 | NA
TGCGCCAGCAGCCAAACAATATCCAGGGACGAGCAGTACTTC | CASSQTISRDEQYF | 14 | TRBJ2-7 | TRBV4-1 | NA | NA
TGCGCCAGCAGCATGACAGGTGCGGAGGGCTACACCTTC | CASSMTGAEGYTF | 13 | TRBJ1-2 | TRBV5-1 | NA | NA
TGCGCCAGCACACCGGGCGGGACTGCCTCCTACGAGCAGTACTTC | CASTPGGTASYEQYF | 15 | TRBJ2-7 | TRBV5-1 | NA | NA
TGTGCCAGCAGTTTTCGGGGGCCCACTGAAGCTTTCTTT | CASSFRGPTEAFF | 13 | TRBJ1-1 | TRBV28 | NA | once
TGTGCCAGCAGCCCGTGGGGAAGGACAGATACGCAGTATTTT | CASSPWGRTDTQYF | 14 | TRBJ2-3 | TRBV7-9 | NA | NA
TGTGCCAGCAGCTTGGAGCGGGGTAACACTGAAGCTTTCTTT | CASSLERGNTEAFF | 14 | TRBJ1-1 | TRBV5-4 | NA | NA
TGCAGCGTTGGGGGACCTCATAGGGGGAACTATGGCTACACCTTC | CSVGGPHRGNYGYTF | 15 | TRBJ1-2 | TRBV29-1 | NA | NA
TGTGCCAGCAGCGTAGCGGCTAGCGGGACCCAAGAGACCCAGTACTTC | CASSVAASGTQETQYF | 16 | TRBJ2-5 | TRBV9 | TRBD2 | NA
TGTGCCAGCAGCGCTATCGAGGGGAGTGAGCAGTTCTTC | CASSAIEGSEQFF | 13 | TRBJ2-1 | TRBV9 | NA | NA
TGTGCCAGCAGTCGCTACTCTGGGGCCAACGTCCTGACTTTC | CASSRYSGANVLTF | 14 | TRBJ2-6 | TRBV6-5 | NA | NA